A selection of T cell receptor beta chains follows, all from one sample in a study of blood T cell repertoires in COVID-19. Repertoires were generated with immunoSEQ multiplex PCR, while TCRdb's copy carries only in-frame clones and drops some. The sample contains 300,000 to 350,000 clones, roughly 89% of which appear only once. Sample: PBMCs or T cells enriched from blood (not recorded which). These receptor sequences come from a woman in her late teens or twenties with acute COVID-19. Each CDR3 is given with its conserved first and last residue. The order of the fields is V gene, CDR3 length, J gene, D gene, clone size, CDR3 protein, CDR3 DNA. The D gene is left open where the match is weak. Clone size is given for some rows only: seen once, a few or many times, or a class if the clone is expanded.

TRBV9	16	TRBJ1-2	NA	NA	CASSGSLDRRNYGYTF	TGTGCCAGCAGCGGATCTCTAGACAGACGAAACTATGGCTACACCTTC
TRBV12-3/TRBV12-4	12	TRBJ1-2	NA	NA	CASSLGDHGYTF	TGTGCCAGCAGTTTGGGCGACCACGGCTACACCTTC
TRBV5-6	12	TRBJ2-7	NA	NA	CASRGGVHEQYF	TGTGCCAGCAGGGGGGGAGTACACGAGCAGTACTTC
TRBV28	17	TRBJ2-1	TRBD2	NA	CASSRPPLAGALNEQFF	TGTGCCAGCAGTCGCCCCCCACTAGCGGGAGCTCTCAATGAGCAGTTCTTC
TRBV10-3	15	TRBJ2-5	NA	NA	CAISDVVGVQETQYF	TGTGCCATCAGTGACGTTGTCGGGGTCCAAGAGACCCAGTACTTC
TRBV18	14	TRBJ1-5	TRBD1	NA	CASSGTGGNQPQHF	TGTGCCAGCTCAGGGACAGGGGGTAATCAGCCCCAGCATTTT
TRBV5-1	15	TRBJ2-7	TRBD2	NA	CASTTLAGEIYEQYF	TGCGCCAGCACCACCTTAGCGGGAGAAATCTACGAGCAGTACTTC
TRBV5-4	14	TRBJ1-2	TRBD1	NA	CASSQGQKNYGYTF	TGTGCCAGCAGCCAGGGACAGAAAAACTATGGCTACACCTTC
TRBV24-1	16	TRBJ2-3	TRBD1	NA	CATSESGTGKPDTQYF	TGTGCCACCAGTGAGTCCGGGACAGGGAAACCAGATACGCAGTATTTT
TRBV7-9	16	TRBJ2-6	NA	NA	CASSFGGTSTSNVLTF	TGTGCCAGCAGCTTCGGCGGGACTTCCACATCCAACGTCCTGACTTTC
TRBV2	14	TRBJ2-7	NA	NA	CASSDPRDIDEQYF	TGTGCCAGCAGTGACCCGCGGGATATAGACGAGCAGTACTTC
TRBV5-5	15	TRBJ2-7	NA	once	CASSWGPGGLYEQYF	TGTGCCAGCAGCTGGGGGCCCGGCGGCCTTTACGAGCAGTACTTC
TRBV11-2	15	TRBJ2-7	NA	NA	CASSLGVAASYEQYF	TGTGCCAGCAGCTTAGGGGTAGCGGCATCCTACGAGCAGTACTTC
TRBV6-5	15	TRBJ2-7	TRBD2	NA	CASSYSTSGGYEQYF	TGTGCCAGCAGTTACTCGACTAGCGGAGGCTACGAGCAGTACTTC
TRBV18	17	TRBJ2-5	TRBD1	NA	CASSPPPGQGSQETQYF	TGTGCCAGCTCACCACCACCGGGACAGGGCAGCCAAGAGACCCAGTACTTC
TRBV7-9	13	TRBJ1-1	NA	NA	CASTPGGDTEAFF	TGTGCCAGCACCCCGGGGGGAGACACTGAAGCTTTCTTT
TRBV19	18	TRBJ1-4	TRBD1	NA	CASSPWTGGEGFNEKLFF	TGTGCCAGTAGCCCTTGGACAGGGGGAGAGGGTTTTAATGAAAAACTGTTTTTT
TRBV29-1	14	TRBJ1-5	TRBD1	once	CSAGQGAEGQPQHF	TGCAGCGCCGGTCAGGGGGCGGAGGGTCAGCCCCAGCATTTT
TRBV28	15	TRBJ1-6	TRBD1	NA	CASSSGQVYNSPLHF	TGTGCCAGCAGCTCCGGACAGGTTTATAATTCACCCCTCCACTTT
TRBV5-1	11	TRBJ2-7	NA	NA	CASREKEEQYF	TGCGCCAGCAGGGAGAAGGAAGAGCAGTACTTC
TRBV24-1	15	TRBJ2-1	TRBD2	NA	CATSVRLAGGDEQFF	TGTGCCACCAGTGTTAGACTAGCGGGAGGGGATGAGCAGTTCTTC
TRBV18	16	TRBJ2-3	TRBD1	NA	CASSPRPGQGADTQYF	TGTGCCAGCTCACCACGTCCGGGACAGGGAGCAGATACGCAGTATTTT
TRBV25-1	13	TRBJ1-4	TRBD1	NA	CASRQGSDEKLFF	TGTGCCAGTAGACAGGGTTCCGATGAAAAACTGTTTTTT
TRBV7-3	20	TRBJ2-5	TRBD2	NA	CASSLIGGAAPLGMQETQYF	TGTGCCAGCAGCTTAATCGGGGGGGCGGCACCCCTAGGTATGCAAGAGACCCAGTACTTC
TRBV19	13	TRBJ2-5	TRBD1	few	CASSIGDRGTQYF	TGTGCCAGTAGTATAGGCGACAGGGGAACCCAGTACTTC
TRBV28	12	TRBJ1-2	NA	NA	CASSEVRGGYTF	TGTGCCAGCAGCGAAGTTCGGGGAGGCTACACCTTC
TRBV11-3	16	TRBJ1-1	NA	NA	CASRTTGLLGNTEAFF	TGTGCCAGCAGAACAACAGGGCTCCTGGGGAACACTGAAGCTTTCTTT
TRBV12-3/TRBV12-4	12	TRBJ2-7	NA	NA	CASSFRSYEQYF	TGTGCCAGCAGTTTTAGGAGCTACGAGCAGTACTTC
TRBV7-3	15	TRBJ2-2	TRBD1	NA	CASSAGGRGTGELFF	TGTGCCAGCAGCGCAGGGGGTCGAGGGACCGGGGAGCTGTTTTTT
TRBV11-2	11	TRBJ2-1	NA	NA	CASSPGGEQFF	TGTGCCAGCAGCCCCGGGGGTGAGCAGTTCTTC
TRBV6-5	16	TRBJ2-7	TRBD1	NA	CASSFLGQGFPYEQYF	TGTGCCAGCAGTTTCTTGGGACAGGGGTTCCCCTACGAGCAGTACTTC
TRBV7-9	15	TRBJ1-4	TRBD1	NA	CASSLGQGAFEKLFF	TGTGCCAGCAGCTTGGGGCAGGGGGCTTTCGAAAAACTGTTTTTT
TRBV11-2	14	TRBJ1-1	NA	NA	CASSLEQGRAEAFF	TGTGCCAGCAGCTTAGAGCAGGGCCGGGCTGAAGCTTTCTTT
TRBV5-5	14	TRBJ2-1	NA	NA	CASSLGGVGDEQFF	TGTGCCAGCAGCTTAGGCGGGGTTGGTGATGAGCAGTTCTTC
TRBV5-1	18	TRBJ2-2	TRBD2	NA	CASSLVHRTSGIAGELFF	TGCGCCAGCAGCTTGGTTCACCGGACTAGCGGGATAGCCGGGGAGCTGTTTTTT
TRBV6-5	14	TRBJ2-2	NA	NA	CASSYATDTGELFF	TGTGCCAGCAGTTACGCGACAGACACCGGGGAGCTGTTTTTT
TRBV11-2	14	TRBJ2-2	TRBD1	NA	CASTHRGQIGELFF	TGTGCCAGCACGCACAGGGGGCAGATCGGGGAGCTGTTTTTT
TRBV5-1	17	TRBJ2-3	TRBD2	NA	CASSLGILAGAGDTQYF	TGCGCCAGCAGCTTGGGAATACTAGCGGGAGCCGGAGATACGCAGTATTTT
TRBV18	16	TRBJ2-3	NA	NA	CASSPPSGLSTDTQYF	TGTGCCAGCTCACCACCGTCCGGACTCAGCACAGATACGCAGTATTTT
TRBV11-3	15	TRBJ2-7	TRBD2	NA	CASSFLAGESYEQYF	TGTGCCAGCAGCTTTTTAGCGGGAGAATCCTACGAGCAGTACTTC
TRBV24-1	21	TRBJ2-6	TRBD1	once	CATSDSIRQTGSRAGANVLTF	TGTGCCACCAGTGATTCAATTCGACAGACAGGGTCTCGAGCTGGGGCCAACGTCCTGACTTTC
TRBV11-3	13	TRBJ2-7	NA	NA	CASSLAQGYEQYF	TGTGCCAGCAGCTTAGCCCAGGGCTACGAGCAGTACTTC
TRBV23-1	15	TRBJ2-7	NA	NA	CASSQSPLLGYEQYF	TGCGCCAGCAGTCAATCCCCTCTTCTCGGCTACGAGCAGTACTTC